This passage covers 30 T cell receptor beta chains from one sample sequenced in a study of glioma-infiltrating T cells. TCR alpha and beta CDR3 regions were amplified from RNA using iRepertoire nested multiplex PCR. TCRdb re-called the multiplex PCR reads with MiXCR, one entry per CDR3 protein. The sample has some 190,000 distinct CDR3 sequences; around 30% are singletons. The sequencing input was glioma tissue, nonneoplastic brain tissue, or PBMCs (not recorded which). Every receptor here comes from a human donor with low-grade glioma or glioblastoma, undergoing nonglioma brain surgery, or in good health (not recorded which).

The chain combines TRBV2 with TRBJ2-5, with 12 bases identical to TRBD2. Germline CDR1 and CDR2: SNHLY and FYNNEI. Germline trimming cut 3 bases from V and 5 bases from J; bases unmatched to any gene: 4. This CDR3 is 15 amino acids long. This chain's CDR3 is CASSDGTSGRETQYF. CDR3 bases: TGTGCCAGCAGTGACGGGACTAGCGGGCGCGAGACCCAGTACTTC. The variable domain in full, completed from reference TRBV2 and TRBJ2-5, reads EPEVTQTPSHQVTQMGQEVILRCVPISNHLYFYWYRQILGQKVEFLVSFYNNEISEKSEIFDDQFSVERPDGSNFTLKIRSTKLEDSAMYFCASSDGTSGRETQYFGPGTRLLVL.

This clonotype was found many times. The DNA for the CDR3 is TGTGCCAGCAGCCACGGGACTAGGCGTGGTGATGAGCAGTTCTTC. Amino acid sequence: CASSHGTRRGDEQFF. The V and J genes are TRBV5-4 and TRBJ2-1; 8 bases are a match to TRBD2. Germline loops: CDR1 SGHNT, CDR2 YYREEE (reference sequence). Germline trimming cut 4 bases from V and 8 bases from J; bases unmatched to any gene: 11. CDR3 size: 15 residues.

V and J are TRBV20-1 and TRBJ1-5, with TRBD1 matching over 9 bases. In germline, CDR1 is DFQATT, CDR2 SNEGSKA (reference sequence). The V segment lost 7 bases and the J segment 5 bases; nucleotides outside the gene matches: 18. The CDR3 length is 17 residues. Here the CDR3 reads CSGSPSGQGLSDQPQHF. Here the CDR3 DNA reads TGCAGTGGGTCGCCGTCGGGACAGGGATTATCCGATCAGCCCCAGCATTTT.

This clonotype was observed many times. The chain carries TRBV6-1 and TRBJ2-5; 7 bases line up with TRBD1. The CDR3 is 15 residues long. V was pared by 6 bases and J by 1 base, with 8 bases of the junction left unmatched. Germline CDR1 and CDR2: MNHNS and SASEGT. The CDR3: CASSPTTGSQETQYF. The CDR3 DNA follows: TGTGCCAGCAGCCCGACGACAGGGAGCCAAGAGACCCAGTACTTC.

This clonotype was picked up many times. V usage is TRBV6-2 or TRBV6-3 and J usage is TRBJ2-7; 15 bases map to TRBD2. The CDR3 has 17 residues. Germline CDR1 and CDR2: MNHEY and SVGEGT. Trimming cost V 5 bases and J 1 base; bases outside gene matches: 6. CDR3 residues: CASSNGLAGGNSYEQYF. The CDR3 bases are TGTGCCAGCAGTAACGGACTAGCGGGAGGGAATTCCTACGAGCAGTACTTC.

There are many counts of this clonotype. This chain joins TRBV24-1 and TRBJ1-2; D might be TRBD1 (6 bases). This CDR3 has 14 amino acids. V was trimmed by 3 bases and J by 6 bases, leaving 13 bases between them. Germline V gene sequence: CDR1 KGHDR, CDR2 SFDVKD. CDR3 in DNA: TGTGCCACCAGTGATACCAACAGGGCTGATGGCTACACCTTC. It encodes CATSDTNRADGYTF.

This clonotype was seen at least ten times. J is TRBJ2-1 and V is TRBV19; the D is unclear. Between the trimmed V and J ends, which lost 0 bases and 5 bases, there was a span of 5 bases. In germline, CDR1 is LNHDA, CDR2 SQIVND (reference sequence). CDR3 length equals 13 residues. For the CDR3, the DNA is TGTGCCAGTAGTATAGACCGAAACAATGAGCAGTTCTTC. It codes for CASSIDRNNEQFF.

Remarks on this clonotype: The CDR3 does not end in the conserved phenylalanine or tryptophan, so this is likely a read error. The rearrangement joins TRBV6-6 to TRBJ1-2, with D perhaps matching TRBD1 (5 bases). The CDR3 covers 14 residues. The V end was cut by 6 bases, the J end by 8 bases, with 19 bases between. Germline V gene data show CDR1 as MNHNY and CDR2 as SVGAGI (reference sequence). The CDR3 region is CASSPPGRGMGYTL. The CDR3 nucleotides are TGTGCCAGCAGCCCACCGGGACGGGGTATGGGCTACACCCTC.

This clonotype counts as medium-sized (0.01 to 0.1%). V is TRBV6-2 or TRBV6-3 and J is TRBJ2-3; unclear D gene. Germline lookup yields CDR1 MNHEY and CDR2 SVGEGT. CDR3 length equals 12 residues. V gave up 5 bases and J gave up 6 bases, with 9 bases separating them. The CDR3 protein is CASSPTEDTQYF. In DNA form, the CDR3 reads TGTGCCAGCAGTCCCACCGAGGATACGCAGTATTTT.

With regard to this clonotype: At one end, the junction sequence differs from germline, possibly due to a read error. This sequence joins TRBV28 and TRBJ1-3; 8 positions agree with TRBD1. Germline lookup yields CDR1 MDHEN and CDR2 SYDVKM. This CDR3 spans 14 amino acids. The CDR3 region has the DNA TGTGCCAGCAGCCCAGGGGGCTCTGGAAACACCATACATTTT. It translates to CASSPGGSGNTIHF.

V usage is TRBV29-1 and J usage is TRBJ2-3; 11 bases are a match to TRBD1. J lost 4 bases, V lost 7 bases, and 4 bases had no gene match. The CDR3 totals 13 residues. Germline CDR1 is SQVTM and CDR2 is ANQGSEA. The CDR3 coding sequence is TGCAGCGCCCCGGGACAGGGGGCAGATACGCAGTATTTT. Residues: CSAPGQGADTQYF.

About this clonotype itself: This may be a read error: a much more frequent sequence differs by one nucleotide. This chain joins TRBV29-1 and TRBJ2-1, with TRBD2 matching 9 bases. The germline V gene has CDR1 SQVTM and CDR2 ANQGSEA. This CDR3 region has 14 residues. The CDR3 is CSARPAGGGNKQFF. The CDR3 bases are TGCAGCGCCCGGCCAGCGGGAGGAGGCAATAAGCAGTTCTTC.

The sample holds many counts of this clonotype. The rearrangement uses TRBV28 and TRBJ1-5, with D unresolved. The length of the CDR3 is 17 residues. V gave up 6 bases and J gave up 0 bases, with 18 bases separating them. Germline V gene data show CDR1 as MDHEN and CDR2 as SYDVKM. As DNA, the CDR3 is TGTGCCAGCAGCCCGGCGGGCCAGGACTATAGCAATCAGCCCCAGCATTTT. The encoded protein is CASSPAGQDYSNQPQHF.

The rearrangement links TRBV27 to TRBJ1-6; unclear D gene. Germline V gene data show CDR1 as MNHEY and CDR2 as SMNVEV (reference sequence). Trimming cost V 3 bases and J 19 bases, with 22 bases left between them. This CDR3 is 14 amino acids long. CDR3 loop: CASSFGSGESPPHF. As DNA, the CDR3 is TGTGCCAGCAGTTTCGGGTCTGGGGAGTCACCCCCGCACTTT.

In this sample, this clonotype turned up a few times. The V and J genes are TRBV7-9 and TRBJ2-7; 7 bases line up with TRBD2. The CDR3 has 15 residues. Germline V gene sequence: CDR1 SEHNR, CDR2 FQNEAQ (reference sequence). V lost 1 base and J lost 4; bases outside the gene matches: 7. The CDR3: CASSLGAGASYEQYF. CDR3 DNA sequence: TGTGCCAGCAGCTTAGGGGCGGGAGCGTCGTACGAGCAGTACTTC.

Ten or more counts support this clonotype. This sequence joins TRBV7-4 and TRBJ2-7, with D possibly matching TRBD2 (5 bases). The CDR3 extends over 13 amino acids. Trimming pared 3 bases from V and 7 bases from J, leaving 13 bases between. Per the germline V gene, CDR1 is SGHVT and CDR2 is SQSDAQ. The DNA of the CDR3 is TGTGCCAGCAGCTTTACTCCCTCGGGGGAGCAGTACTTC. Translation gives CASSFTPSGEQYF. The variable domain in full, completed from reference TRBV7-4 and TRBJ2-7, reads GAGVSQSPRYKVAKRGRDVALRCDSISGHVTLYWYRQTLGQGSEVLTYSQSDAQRDKSGRPSGRFSAERPERSVSTLKIQRTEQGDSAVYLCASSFTPSGEQYFGPGTRLTVT.

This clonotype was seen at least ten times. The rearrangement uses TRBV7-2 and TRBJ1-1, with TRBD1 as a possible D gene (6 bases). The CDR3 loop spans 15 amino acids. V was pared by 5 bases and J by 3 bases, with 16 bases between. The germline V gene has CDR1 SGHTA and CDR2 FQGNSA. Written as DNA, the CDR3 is TGTGCCAGCAGCGCGGACAGCGGTCCGGACACTGAAGCTTTCTTT. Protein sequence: CASSADSGPDTEAFF.

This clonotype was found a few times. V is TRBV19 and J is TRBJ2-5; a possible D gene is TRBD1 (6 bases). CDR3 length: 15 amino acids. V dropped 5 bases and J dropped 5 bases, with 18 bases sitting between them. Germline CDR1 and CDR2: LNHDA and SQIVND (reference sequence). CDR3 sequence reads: CASSPSTGRVETQYF. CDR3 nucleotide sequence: TGTGCCAGTAGTCCGTCGACAGGCCGGGTGGAGACCCAGTACTTC.

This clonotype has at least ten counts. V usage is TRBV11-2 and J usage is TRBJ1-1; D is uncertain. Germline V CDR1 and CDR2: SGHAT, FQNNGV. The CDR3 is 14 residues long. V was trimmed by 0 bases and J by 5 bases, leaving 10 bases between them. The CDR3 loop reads CASSLDLARTEAFF. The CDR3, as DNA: TGTGCCAGCAGCTTAGATCTGGCGAGGACTGAAGCTTTCTTT.

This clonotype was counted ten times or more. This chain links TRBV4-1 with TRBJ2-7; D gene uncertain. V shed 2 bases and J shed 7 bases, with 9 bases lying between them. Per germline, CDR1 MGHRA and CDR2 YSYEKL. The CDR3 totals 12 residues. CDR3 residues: CASSQPDREQYF. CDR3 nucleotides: TGCGCCAGCAGCCAACCCGATAGGGAGCAGTACTTC.

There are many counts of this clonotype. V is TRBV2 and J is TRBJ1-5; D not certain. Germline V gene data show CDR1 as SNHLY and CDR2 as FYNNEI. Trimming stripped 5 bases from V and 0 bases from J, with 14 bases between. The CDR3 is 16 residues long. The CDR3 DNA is TGTGCCAGCAGTATTACAGTCCAATATAGCAATCAGCCCCAGCATTTT. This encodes CASSITVQYSNQPQHF.

CDR3 in amino acids: CASSPQGFTGELFF. For the CDR3, the DNA is TGTGCCAGTAGTCCTCAGGGATTCACCGGGGAGCTGTTTTTT. The chain joins TRBV19 to TRBJ2-2, with D maybe TRBD1 (5 bases). CDR1 is LNHDA, CDR2 SQIVND, per germline (reference sequence). This CDR3 has 14 residues. The germline V and J ends were trimmed by 5 bases and 4 bases, with 11 bases remaining between them.

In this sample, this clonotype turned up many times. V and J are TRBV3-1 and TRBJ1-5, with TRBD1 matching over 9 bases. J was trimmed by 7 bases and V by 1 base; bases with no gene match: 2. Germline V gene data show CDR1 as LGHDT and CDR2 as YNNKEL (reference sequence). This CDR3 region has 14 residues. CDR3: CASSQGTGGQPQHF. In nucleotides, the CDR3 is TGTGCCAGCAGCCAAGGCACAGGGGGCCAGCCCCAGCATTTT.

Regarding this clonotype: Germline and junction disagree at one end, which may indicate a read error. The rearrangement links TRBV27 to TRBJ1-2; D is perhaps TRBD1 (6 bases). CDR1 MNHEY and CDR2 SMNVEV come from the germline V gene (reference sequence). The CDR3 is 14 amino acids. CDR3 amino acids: CASGPTTGNYGYTF. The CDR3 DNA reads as TGTGCCAGCGGTCCTACTACAGGGAACTATGGGTACACCTTC.

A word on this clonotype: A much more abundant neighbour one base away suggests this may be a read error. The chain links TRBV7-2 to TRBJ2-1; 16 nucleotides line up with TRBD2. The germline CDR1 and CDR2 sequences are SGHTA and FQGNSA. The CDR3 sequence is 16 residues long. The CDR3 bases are TGTGCCAGCAGCCGTGGGACTAGCGGGAGGGGTAATGTGCAGTTCTTC. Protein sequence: CASSRGTSGRGNVQFF.

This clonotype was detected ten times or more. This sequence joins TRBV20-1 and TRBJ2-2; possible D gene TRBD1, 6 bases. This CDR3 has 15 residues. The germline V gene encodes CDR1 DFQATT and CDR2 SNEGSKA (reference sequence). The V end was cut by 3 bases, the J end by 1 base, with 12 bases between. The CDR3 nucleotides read TGCAGTGCTAGCGACGGACAGTGGAACACCGGGGAGCTGTTTTTT. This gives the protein CSASDGQWNTGELFF.

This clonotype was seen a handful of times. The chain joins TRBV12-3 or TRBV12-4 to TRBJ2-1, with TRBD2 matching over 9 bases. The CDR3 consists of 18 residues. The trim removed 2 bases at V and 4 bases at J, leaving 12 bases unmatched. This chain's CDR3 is CASSLLFRKTSGYNEQFF. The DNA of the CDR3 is TGTGCCAGCAGTTTACTCTTCCGTAAGACTAGCGGATACAATGAGCAGTTCTTC.

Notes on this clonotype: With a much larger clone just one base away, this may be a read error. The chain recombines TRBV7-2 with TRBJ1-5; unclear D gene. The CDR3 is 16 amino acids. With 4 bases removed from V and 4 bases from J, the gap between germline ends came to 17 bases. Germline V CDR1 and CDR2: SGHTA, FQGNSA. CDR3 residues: CASSSSAYPVNQPQHF. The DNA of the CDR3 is TGTGCCAGCAGCTCCTCAGCCTACCCTGTTAATCAGCCCCAGCATTTT.

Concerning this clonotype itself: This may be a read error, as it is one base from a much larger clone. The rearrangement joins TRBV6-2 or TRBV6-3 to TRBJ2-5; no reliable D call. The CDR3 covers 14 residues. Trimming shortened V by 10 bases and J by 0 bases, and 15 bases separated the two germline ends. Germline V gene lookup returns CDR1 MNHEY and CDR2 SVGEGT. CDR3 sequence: CAIAKSNDQETQYF. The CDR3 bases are TGTGCCATTGCGAAATCTAACGACCAAGAGACCCAGTACTTC.

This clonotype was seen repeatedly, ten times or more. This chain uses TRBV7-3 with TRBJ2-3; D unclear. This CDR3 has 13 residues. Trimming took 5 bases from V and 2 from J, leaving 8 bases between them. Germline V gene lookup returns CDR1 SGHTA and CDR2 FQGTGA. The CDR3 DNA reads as TGTGCCAGCAGCCCAAGAAACACAGATACGCAGTATTTT. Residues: CASSPRNTDTQYF.